One and the same sample provided the 10 T cell receptor beta chains below, sequenced in a study of shared clonotypes between healthy human individuals. Data came from immunoSEQ multiplex PCR; TCRdb stores just in-frame clones and leaves some out. The sample includes some 2 million clones, around 96% of them seen just once. Naive CD8 isolation took CD45RO-negative cells positively selected for CCR7 and excluded terminally differentiated effector memory CD45RA+ cells. The sequenced sample consisted of naive CD8+ T cells sorted from blood. The receptors originated from a man aged 18 to 35 in good health.

V and J are TRBV13 and TRBJ2-7; maybe TRBD2 (5 bases). Germline CDR1 reads PRHDT; CDR2 reads FYEKMQ (reference sequence). The CDR3 contains 15 residues. Trimming pared 4 bases from V and 3 bases from J, leaving 16 bases between. The CDR3 protein is CASSSPSSGGYEQYF. The CDR3 bases are TGTGCCAGCAGCTCCCCCTCGAGCGGAGGCTACGAGCAGTACTTC.

The V gene is TRBV29-1, the J gene TRBJ2-1; TRBD2 agrees at 9 bases. This CDR3 has 14 amino acids. V shed 4 bases, J shed 4 bases, and the junction held 5 bases outside the gene matches. Germline CDR1 is SQVTM and CDR2 is ANQGSEA. This CDR3 reads CSVAVAGVYNEQFF. DNA of the CDR3: TGCAGCGTTGCAGTAGCGGGGGTATACAATGAGCAGTTCTTC.

The chain recombines TRBV7-9 with TRBJ2-1, with D perhaps matching TRBD2 (5 bases). The CDR3 totals 15 residues. V lost 5 bases and J 4 bases, leaving 15 bases between the germline ends. CDR1 and CDR2 from the germline V gene are SEHNR and FQNEAQ (reference sequence). DNA for the CDR3: TGTGCCAGCAGCCGCGCGGAGACTACTTACAATGAGCAGTTCTTC. Its translation is CASSRAETTYNEQFF.

The V and J genes are TRBV6-1 and TRBJ1-3; 8 bases map to TRBD1. The length of the CDR3 is 12 residues. Germline V lookup: CDR1 MNHNS, CDR2 SASEGT. The junction had 7 bases not matched to a gene; V was cut back by 2 bases and J by 16 bases. CDR3 coding DNA: TGTGCCAGCAGTGAATCCGGAGGACAGGGTTATTTT. Translated, it gives CASSESGGQGYF.

The V call is TRBV2, the J call TRBJ1-2, with D tentatively TRBD1 (5 bases). The CDR3 contains 13 residues. Trimming left V 6 bases short and J 8 bases short, with 16 bases between. Germline CDR1 is SNHLY and CDR2 is FYNNEI. CDR3 bases: TGTGCCAGCAGCCTCCCAGGGACGGAGGGCTACACCTTC. It specifies CASSLPGTEGYTF.

DNA of the CDR3: TGTGCCAGCAGTTCCCCTCCCTACGAGCAGTACTTC. This encodes CASSSPPYEQYF. This sequence joins TRBV28 and TRBJ2-7; no firm D call. The CDR3 length is 12 residues. The ends were cut back, 4 bases at V and 2 bases at J, with 6 bases in the middle. The germline gives CDR1 MDHEN, CDR2 SYDVKM.

This clone was seen a single time. V and J are TRBV7-9 and TRBJ1-4; TRBD1 matches at 7 bases. The CDR3 is made up of 15 amino acids. Losses at the gene ends were 3 bases for V and 5 bases for J; bases not matched to a gene: 6. CDR1 and CDR2 (germline): SEHNR, FQNEAQ (reference sequence). CDR3 loop: CASSLTPGGNEKLFF. CDR3 bases: TGTGCCAGCAGCTTGACGCCAGGGGGGAATGAAAAACTGTTTTTT.

Worth noting for this clone: Different DNA sequences within this sample yield the same CDR3. CDR3 nucleotide sequence: TGCGCCAGCAGCCAAGTGACTAGCGGGGGCTACGAGCAGTACTTC. Its protein product is CASSQVTSGGYEQYF. The chain carries TRBV4-1 and TRBJ2-7, with 12 positions matching TRBD2. The CDR3 consists of 15 residues. The ends lost 1 base at V and 3 bases at J; junction bases unmatched: 1. Germline values: CDR1 MGHRA, CDR2 YSYEKL.

The chain uses TRBV6-6 and TRBJ1-2; D might be TRBD1 (5 bases). CDR1 MNHNY and CDR2 SVGAGI come from the germline V gene (reference sequence). V was trimmed by 3 bases and J by 2 bases, leaving 13 bases between them. This CDR3 has 15 amino acids. The CDR3 sequence: CASSYIPGPNYGYTF. CDR3 nucleotide sequence: TGTGCCAGCAGTTATATCCCAGGGCCAAACTATGGCTACACCTTC.

The chain joins TRBV19 to TRBJ2-3; D may be TRBD2 (6 bases). The CDR3 has 15 amino acids. Trimming took off 4 bases at V and 3 bases at J, with 14 bases between the two ends. CDR1 and CDR2 from the germline V gene are LNHDA and SQIVND (reference sequence). The chain's CDR3 is CASSTLPRGTDTQYF. As DNA, the CDR3 is TGTGCCAGTAGTACCCTTCCACGGGGGACAGATACGCAGTATTTT.